This T cell receptor beta chain was sequenced for a study of cytomegalovirus exposure and HLA in healthy donors. This clone occurred a few times. There are 15 residues in the CDR3. Germline CDR1 is SGHVS and CDR2 is FNYEAQ. V gave up 5 bases and J gave up 8 bases, with 16 bases separating them. It was with 60 Vbeta and 13 Jbeta primers that the PCR ran. TCRdb's table, derived via immunoSEQ multiplex PCR, lists solely in-frame clones and lacks some. Counted here are about 120,000 clones, more than 65% occurring once; the ten biggest clones make up about 10%. Input material: PBMCs. V gene TRBV7-6 combines with J gene TRBJ1-6; D may be TRBD1 (6 bases). The source is a middle-aged man in good health and CMV-seropositive. As DNA, the CDR3 is TGTGCCAGCAGCCGAGACCACAGGGATGATTCACCCCTCCACTTT. Translating it yields CASSRDHRDDSPLHF.